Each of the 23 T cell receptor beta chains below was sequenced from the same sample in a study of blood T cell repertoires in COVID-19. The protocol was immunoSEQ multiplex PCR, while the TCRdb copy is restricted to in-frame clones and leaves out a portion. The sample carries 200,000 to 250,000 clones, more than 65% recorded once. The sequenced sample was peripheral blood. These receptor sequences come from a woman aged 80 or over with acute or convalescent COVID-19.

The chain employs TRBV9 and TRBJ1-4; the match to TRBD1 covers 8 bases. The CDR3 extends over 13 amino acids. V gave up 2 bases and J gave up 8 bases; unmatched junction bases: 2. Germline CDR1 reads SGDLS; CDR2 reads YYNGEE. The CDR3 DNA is TGTGCCAGCAGCGTCAGGACAGGGGAAAAACTGTTTTTT. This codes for CASSVRTGEKLFF. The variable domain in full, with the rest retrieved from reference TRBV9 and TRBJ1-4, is DSGVTQTPKHLITATGQRVTLRCSPRSGDLSVYWYQQSLDQGLQFLIQYYNGEERAKGNILERFSAQQFPDLHSELNLSSLELGDSALYFCASSVRTGEKLFFGSGTQLSVL.

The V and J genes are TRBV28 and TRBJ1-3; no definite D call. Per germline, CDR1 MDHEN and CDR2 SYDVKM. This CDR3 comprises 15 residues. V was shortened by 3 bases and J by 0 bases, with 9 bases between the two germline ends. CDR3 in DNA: TGTGCCAGCAGTTTCGGACTTCTCTCTGGAAACACCATATATTTT. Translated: CASSFGLLSGNTIYF.

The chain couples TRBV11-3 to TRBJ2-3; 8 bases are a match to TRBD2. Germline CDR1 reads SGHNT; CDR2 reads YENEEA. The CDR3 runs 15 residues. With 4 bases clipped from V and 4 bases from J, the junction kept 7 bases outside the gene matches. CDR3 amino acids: CASSSRGGTPDTQYF. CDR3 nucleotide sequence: TGTGCCAGCAGCTCACGGGGGGGCACCCCAGATACGCAGTATTTT.

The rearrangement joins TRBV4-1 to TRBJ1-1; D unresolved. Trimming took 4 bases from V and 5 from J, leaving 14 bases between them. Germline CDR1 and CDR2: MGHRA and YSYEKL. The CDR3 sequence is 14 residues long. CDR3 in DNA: TGCGCCAGCAGCCCGGACTCCACTTGGACTGAAGCTTTCTTT. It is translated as CASSPDSTWTEAFF.

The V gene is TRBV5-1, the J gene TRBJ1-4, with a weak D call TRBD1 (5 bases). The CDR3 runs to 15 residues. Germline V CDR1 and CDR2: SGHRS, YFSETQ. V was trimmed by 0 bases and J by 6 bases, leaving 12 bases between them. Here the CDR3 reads CASSLAAGRDEKLFF. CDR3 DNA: TGCGCCAGCAGCTTGGCGGCAGGGAGGGATGAAAAACTGTTTTTT.

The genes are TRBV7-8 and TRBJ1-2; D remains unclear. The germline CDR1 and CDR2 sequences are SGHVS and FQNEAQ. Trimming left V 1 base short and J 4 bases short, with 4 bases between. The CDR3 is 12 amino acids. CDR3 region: CASSLGSYGYTF. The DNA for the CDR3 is TGTGCCAGCAGCTTAGGCAGCTATGGCTACACCTTC.

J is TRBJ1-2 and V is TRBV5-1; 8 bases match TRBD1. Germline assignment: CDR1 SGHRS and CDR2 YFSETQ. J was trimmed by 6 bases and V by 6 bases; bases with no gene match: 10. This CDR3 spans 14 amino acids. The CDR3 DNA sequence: TGCGCCAGCACTGGCGGACAGGGAGAGGATGGCTACACCTTC. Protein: CASTGGQGEDGYTF.

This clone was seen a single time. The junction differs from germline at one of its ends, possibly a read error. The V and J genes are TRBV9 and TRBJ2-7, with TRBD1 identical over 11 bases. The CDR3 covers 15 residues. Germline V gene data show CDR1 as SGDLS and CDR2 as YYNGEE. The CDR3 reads CASSVGPGQGDLPTF. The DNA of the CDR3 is TGTGCCAGCAGCGTAGGCCCGGGACAGGGGGACTTGCCTACCTTC.

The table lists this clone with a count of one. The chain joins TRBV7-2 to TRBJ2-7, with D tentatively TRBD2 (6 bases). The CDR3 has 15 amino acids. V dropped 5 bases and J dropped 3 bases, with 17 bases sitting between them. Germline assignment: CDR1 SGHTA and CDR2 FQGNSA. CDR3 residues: CASSPLQNGGYEQYF. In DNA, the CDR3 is TGTGCCAGCAGCCCCCTTCAAAACGGGGGCTACGAGCAGTACTTC.

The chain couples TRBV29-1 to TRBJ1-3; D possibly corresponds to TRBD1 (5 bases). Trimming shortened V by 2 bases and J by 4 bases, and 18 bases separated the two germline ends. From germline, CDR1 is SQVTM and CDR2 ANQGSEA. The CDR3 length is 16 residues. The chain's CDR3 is CSVETRWGVTGNTIYF. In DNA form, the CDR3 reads TGCAGCGTTGAAACTAGGTGGGGGGTTACGGGAAACACCATATATTTT.

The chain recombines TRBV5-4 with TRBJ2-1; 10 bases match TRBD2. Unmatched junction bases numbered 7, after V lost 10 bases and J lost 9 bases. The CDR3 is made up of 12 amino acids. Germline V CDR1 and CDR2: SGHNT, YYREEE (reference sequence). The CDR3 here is CAPGLAGVEQFF. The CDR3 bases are TGTGCCCCAGGGCTAGCGGGGGTTGAGCAGTTCTTC. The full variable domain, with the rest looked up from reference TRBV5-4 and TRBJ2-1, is ETGVTQSPTHLIKTRGQQVTLRCSSQSGHNTVSWYQQALGQGPQFIFQYYREEENGRGNFPPRFSGLQFPNYSSELNVNALELDDSALYLCAPGLAGVEQFFGPGTRLTVL.

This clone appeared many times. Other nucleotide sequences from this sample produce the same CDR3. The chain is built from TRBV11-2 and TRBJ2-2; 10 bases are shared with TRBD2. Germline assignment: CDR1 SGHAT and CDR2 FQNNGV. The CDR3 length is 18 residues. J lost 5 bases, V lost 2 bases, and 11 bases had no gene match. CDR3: CASSLPAGGVWKTGELFF. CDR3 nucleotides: TGTGCCAGCAGCTTACCAGCGGGGGGGGTCTGGAAGACCGGGGAGCTGTTTTTT.

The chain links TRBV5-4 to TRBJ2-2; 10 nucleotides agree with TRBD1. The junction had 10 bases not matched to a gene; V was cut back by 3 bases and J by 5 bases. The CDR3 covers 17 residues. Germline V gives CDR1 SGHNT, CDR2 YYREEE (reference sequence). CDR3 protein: CASSWGQGNVVTGELFF. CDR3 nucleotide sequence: TGTGCCAGCAGCTGGGGACAGGGGAATGTTGTGACCGGGGAGCTGTTTTTT.

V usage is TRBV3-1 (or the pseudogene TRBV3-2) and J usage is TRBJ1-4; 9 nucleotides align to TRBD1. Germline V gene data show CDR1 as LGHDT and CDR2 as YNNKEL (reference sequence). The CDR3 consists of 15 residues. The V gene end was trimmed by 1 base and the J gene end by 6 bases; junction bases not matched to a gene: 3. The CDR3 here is CASSQVTGGHEKLFF. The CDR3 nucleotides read TGTGCCAGCAGCCAAGTGACAGGGGGACATGAAAAACTGTTTTTT.

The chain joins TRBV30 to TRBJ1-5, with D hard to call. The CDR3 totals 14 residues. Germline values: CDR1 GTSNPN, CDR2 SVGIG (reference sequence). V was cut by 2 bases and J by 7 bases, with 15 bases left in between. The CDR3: CAWSSTVEGQPQHF. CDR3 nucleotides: TGTGCCTGGAGTTCCACAGTGGAGGGACAGCCCCAGCATTTT.

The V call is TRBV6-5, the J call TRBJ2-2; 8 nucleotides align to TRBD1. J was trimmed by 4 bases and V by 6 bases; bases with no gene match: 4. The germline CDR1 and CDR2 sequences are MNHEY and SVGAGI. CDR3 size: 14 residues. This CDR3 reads CASSRGRTTGELFF. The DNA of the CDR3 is TGTGCCAGCAGCAGGGGGCGCACCACCGGGGAGCTGTTTTTT.

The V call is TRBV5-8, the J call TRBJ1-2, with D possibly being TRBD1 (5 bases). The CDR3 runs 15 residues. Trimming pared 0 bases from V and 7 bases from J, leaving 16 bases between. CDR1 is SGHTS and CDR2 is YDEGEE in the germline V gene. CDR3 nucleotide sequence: TGTGCCAGCAGCTTGGACAGGCCAATACGTAGTGGCTACACCTTC. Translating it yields CASSLDRPIRSGYTF.

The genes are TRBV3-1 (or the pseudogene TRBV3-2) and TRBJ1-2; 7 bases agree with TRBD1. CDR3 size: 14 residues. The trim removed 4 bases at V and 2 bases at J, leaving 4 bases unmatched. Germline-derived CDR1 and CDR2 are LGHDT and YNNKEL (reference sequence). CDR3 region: CASSPRQGNYGYTF. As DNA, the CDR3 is TGTGCCAGCAGCCCCCGACAGGGAAACTATGGCTACACCTTC.

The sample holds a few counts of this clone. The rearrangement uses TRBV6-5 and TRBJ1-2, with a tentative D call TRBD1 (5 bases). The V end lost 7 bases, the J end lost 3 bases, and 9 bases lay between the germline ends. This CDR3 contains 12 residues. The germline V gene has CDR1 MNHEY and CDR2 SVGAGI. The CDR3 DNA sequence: TGTGCCAGCACGGGGGATTACTATGGCTACACCTTC. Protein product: CASTGDYYGYTF.

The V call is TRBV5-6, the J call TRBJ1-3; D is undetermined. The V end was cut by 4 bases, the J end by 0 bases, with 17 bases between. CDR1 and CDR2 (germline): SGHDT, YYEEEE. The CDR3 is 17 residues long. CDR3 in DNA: TGTGCCAGCAGCAAAGCGGCGCCGTATCTCTCTGGAAACACCATATATTTT. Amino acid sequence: CASSKAAPYLSGNTIYF.

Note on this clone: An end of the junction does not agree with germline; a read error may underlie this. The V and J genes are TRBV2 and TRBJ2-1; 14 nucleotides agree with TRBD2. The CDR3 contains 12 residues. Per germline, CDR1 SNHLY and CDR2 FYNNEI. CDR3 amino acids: CASRWTSGGTVF. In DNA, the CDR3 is TGTGCCAGCAGATGGACTAGCGGGGGGACGGTCTTC.

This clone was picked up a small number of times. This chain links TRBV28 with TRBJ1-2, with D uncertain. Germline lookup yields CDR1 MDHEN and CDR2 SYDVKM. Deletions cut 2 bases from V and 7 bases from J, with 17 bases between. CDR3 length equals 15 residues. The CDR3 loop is CASSLIKREGGGYTF. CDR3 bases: TGTGCCAGCAGTTTAATAAAGCGGGAGGGAGGTGGCTACACCTTC.

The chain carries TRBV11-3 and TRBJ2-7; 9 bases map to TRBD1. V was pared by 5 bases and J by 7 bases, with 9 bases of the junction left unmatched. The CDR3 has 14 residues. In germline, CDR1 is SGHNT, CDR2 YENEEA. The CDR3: CASSLTGGGVEQYF. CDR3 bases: TGTGCCAGCAGCCTGACAGGGGGGGGCGTAGAGCAGTACTTC.